A selection of T cell receptor beta chains follows, all from one sample in a study of blood T cells in healthy people across ages. Each CDR3 protein is one row after TCRdb ran MiXCR on the 5' RACE reads. The top ten clones hold over 20% of a sample with almost 1 million distinct CDR3 sequences, roughly half of them seen once. The material sequenced was blood. The receptors were sampled from a woman aged 55-70 years in good health. CDR3s include the opening cysteine and the closing phenylalanine or tryptophan. Fields, in order: D gene, CDR3 length, clone size, J gene, V gene, CDR3 DNA, CDR3 protein. The D gene is left open where the match is weak. For some rows the clone size is stated as once, few or many, or as a class when expanded; others skip it.

TRBD2,16,NA,TRBJ2-1,TRBV7-9,TGTGCCAGCAGCTCGCCGGGACTAGCGGGGCAGGGGGAGCAGTTCTTC,CASSSPGLAGQGEQFF
NA,12,few,TRBJ1-1,TRBV20-1,TGCAGTGCTAGAGAGTCGGACTACCAAGCTTTCTTT,CSARESDYQAFF
TRBD1,13,NA,TRBJ1-4,TRBV7-6,TGTGCCAGCAGGGGGACAGTTAGAGGAAAACTGTTTTTT,CASRGTVRGKLFF
NA,14,NA,TRBJ1-2,TRBV12-3/TRBV12-4,TGTGCCAGCAGCCCGAGAGGGTCCAGCTATGGCTACACCTTC,CASSPRGSSYGYTF
TRBD2,17,NA,TRBJ2-6,TRBV29-1,TGCAGCGTTCAAGAGGGACTAGCGGTTTTTGGGGCCAACGTCCTGACTTTC,CSVQEGLAVFGANVLTF
TRBD1,11,few,TRBJ2-7,TRBV29-1,TGCAGCGTTAGGACAGGGTTCGAGCAGTACTTC,CSVRTGFEQYF
TRBD1,15,NA,TRBJ2-2,TRBV27,TGTGCCAGCGGCCAAACGGGACAGACGCCCGGGGAGCTGTTTTTT,CASGQTGQTPGELFF
TRBD2,15,NA,TRBJ2-1,TRBV29-1,TGCAGCGTTGAACTCGGGACTAGCGGTTACAATGAGCAGTTCTTC,CSVELGTSGYNEQFF
NA,20,NA,TRBJ2-7,TRBV20-1,TGCAGTGCTAGAGAGGAGCGCCTCCCCCGCGCGAGGTGGGTGAACTACGAGCAGTACTTC,CSAREERLPRARWVNYEQYF
TRBD2,19,NA,TRBJ2-1,TRBV12-3/TRBV12-4,TGTGCCAGCAGTTTCTATCGGGGGGACGCACGGAGCTCCTACAATGAGCAGTTCTTC,CASSFYRGDARSSYNEQFF
TRBD1,16,NA,TRBJ2-2,TRBV12-3/TRBV12-4,TGTGCCAGCAGTTCACTCCGGGACAGCCTCACCGGGGAGCTGTTTTTT,CASSSLRDSLTGELFF
NA,13,NA,TRBJ2-7,TRBV4-3,TGCGCCAGCAGCCAATACGATCCCTACGAGCAGTACTTC,CASSQYDPYEQYF
NA,15,NA,TRBJ2-5,TRBV5-5,TGTGCCAGCAGCTTGGGAGGACCAGCCAGGGAGACCCAGTACTTC,CASSLGGPARETQYF
TRBD1,15,NA,TRBJ2-7,TRBV20-1,TGCAGTGCCTCACCGCCCCGGGACAGGATGTACGAGCAGTACTTC,CSASPPRDRMYEQYF
NA,11,few,TRBJ2-1,TRBV20-1,TGCAGCGCCAGCGCCTACGATGAGCAGTTCTTC,CSASAYDEQFF
NA,12,NA,TRBJ2-7,TRBV2,TGTGCCAGCAACCCGGAGCCTACCGAGCAGTACTTC,CASNPEPTEQYF
NA,14,NA,TRBJ2-3,TRBV20-1,TGCAGTGCTAGAGATCCACAGGGAGGAGATACGCAGTATTTT,CSARDPQGGDTQYF
NA,14,NA,TRBJ1-2,TRBV6-5,TGTGCCAGCAGACCAGGACACTCGAACTATGGCTACACCTTC,CASRPGHSNYGYTF
TRBD1,15,NA,TRBJ2-1,TRBV28,TGTGCCAGCAGCACCGACAGGGGCTCCTACAATGAGCAGTTCTTC,CASSTDRGSYNEQFF
TRBD2,15,NA,TRBJ2-7,TRBV28,TGTGCCAGCCTCGAAGTGGGGACTAGCGACTACGAGCAGTACTTC,CASLEVGTSDYEQYF
NA,15,few,TRBJ1-2,TRBV6-1,TGTGCCAGCAGTGAAGTGTTTCGGCAGCTCTATGGCTACACCTTC,CASSEVFRQLYGYTF
TRBD1,15,NA,TRBJ1-1,TRBV9,TGTGCCAGCAGCAAGATACAGGGGGCGGGGACTGAAGCTTTCTTT,CASSKIQGAGTEAFF
NA,14,once,TRBJ1-1,TRBV20-1,TGCAGTGCTAGATCCGGCCAAGTGAACACTGAAGCTTTCTTT,CSARSGQVNTEAFF
NA,12,many,TRBJ2-1,TRBV28,TGTGCCAGCAGTTTCAGTGGCAATGAGCAGTTCTTC,CASSFSGNEQFF
NA,15,NA,TRBJ2-7,TRBV7-2,TGTGCCAGCAGCTTTTCTAGCGCCCAAAGGGGCGAGCAGTACTTC,CASSFSSAQRGEQYF
TRBD2,16,NA,TRBJ2-3,TRBV3-1,TGTGCCAGCAGCCATGGCGGCGGGAGGGCGGGAGATACGCAGTATTTT,CASSHGGGRAGDTQYF
TRBD1,14,few,TRBJ2-5,TRBV29-1,TGCAGCGTCTTACGAGACAGGGCCCAAGAGACCCAGTACTTC,CSVLRDRAQETQYF
TRBD1,15,few,TRBJ2-1,TRBV27,TGTGCCAGCAGTTTGTGGGACAGGGAGTACAATGAGCAGTTCTTC,CASSLWDREYNEQFF
NA,14,NA,TRBJ2-5,TRBV9,TGTGCCAGCAGCGTAGGGGGGCCCCGAGAGACCCAGTACTTC,CASSVGGPRETQYF
TRBD2,17,few,TRBJ2-5,TRBV7-8,TGTGCCAGCAGCTTAGGACTAAGCGGGAGGGCCGTTCAGACCCAGTACTTC,CASSLGLSGRAVQTQYF
NA,16,few,TRBJ1-5,TRBV7-8,TGTGCCAGCAGCTTAGCGAGAAACCCGACTCAAGGGCCCCAGCATTTT,CASSLARNPTQGPQHF
NA,15,NA,TRBJ1-2,TRBV3-1,TGTGCCAGCAGCCAAGACAGTGGAGGGCTTTATGGCTACACCTTC,CASSQDSGGLYGYTF
NA,14,NA,TRBJ2-1,TRBV20-1,TGCAGTGCTAGAGATCGGACAGCTTACAATGAGCAGTTCTTC,CSARDRTAYNEQFF
TRBD2,19,NA,TRBJ2-7,TRBV4-2,TGTGCCAGCAGCCGCTCGATAGGACTAGCGGGATCCCGATCCTACGAGCAGTACTTC,CASSRSIGLAGSRSYEQYF
NA,14,few,TRBJ2-1,TRBV29-1,TGCAGCGTTGCCAAGGGGAGCTCCTACAATGAGCAGTTCTTC,CSVAKGSSYNEQFF
TRBD2,13,NA,TRBJ2-3,TRBV20-1,TGCAGTGCTGAACAGCGGGACACAGATACGCAGTATTTT,CSAEQRDTDTQYF
NA,13,few,TRBJ2-7,TRBV18,TGTGCCAGCTCAGAGGACCACTCCTACGAGCAGTACTTC,CASSEDHSYEQYF
NA,14,NA,TRBJ1-6,TRBV7-6,TGTGCCAGCAGCTACGGGACGCTTAATTCACCCCTCCACTTT,CASSYGTLNSPLHF
TRBD1,15,NA,TRBJ2-5,TRBV7-9,TGTGCCAGCAGCTTATCGACAGGGGCACAAGAGACCCAGTACTTC,CASSLSTGAQETQYF
NA,14,few,TRBJ2-5,TRBV20-1,TGCAGTGCTAGTCTCACAGGGACGGGAGAGACCCAGTACTTC,CSASLTGTGETQYF